This note documents a single T cell receptor (beta chain) sequence. Antigen unknown. These data originate in a study of T cell responses to AZD1222 COVID-19 vaccine. Study-wide findings and caveats: Donors were mostly white British, more females; clonal diversity possibly underestimated. No day 14 peak samples; only post-peak repertoires were characterized.

Libraries were prepared by immunoSEQ multiplex PCR; TCRdb keeps only in-frame clonotypes and omits some of them. Among 100,000 or so clones listed, roughly 85% were seen once. The CDR3 runs to 18 residues. Germline values: CDR1 SGDLS, CDR2 YYNGEE. Trimming at V came to 7 bases and at J to 5 bases, leaving 20 bases not matched to a gene. The sequencing here drew on peripheral blood, taken on day 0 of AZD1222 vaccination. The rearrangement joins TRBV9 to TRBJ2-5, with 10 bases fitting TRBD1. This TCR came from an adult in good health. The CDR3 DNA is TGTGCCAGCTCCCGGAGAGACAGGGGGCCCCTCCTGTGGGAGACCCAGTACTTC. Translating gives CASSRRDRGPLLWETQYF.